This T cell receptor beta chain is drawn from a study of identical twins. The study, taken as a whole, reports: Models underestimated TCR alpha sharing (out-of-frame) in monozygotic twins. Fewer insertions were carried by abundant cord blood beta clonotypes, but none was seen in memory repertoires.

From germline, CDR1 is SSHAT and CDR2 FNYEAQ (reference sequence). Unmatched junction bases numbered 10, after V lost 6 bases and J lost 8 bases. The CDR3 totals 15 residues. TCRdb re-called the 5' RACE reads through MiXCR, storing one row per CDR3 protein. The sample includes hundreds of thousands of distinct CDR3 sequences, around 6.1% of them seen just once. Every donor was a healthy Caucasian. Points on this clonotype: Its target is unknown.

This sequence originates from a man younger than 35 in good health. Material: naive T cells sorted from blood. The rearrangement joins TRBV7-7 to TRBJ2-2; 9 bases map to TRBD1. The CDR3 protein is CASSVDRGGAGELFF. CDR3 DNA sequence: TGTGCCAGCAGTGTGGACAGGGGTGGAGCGGGGGAGCTGTTTTTT.